This T cell receptor beta chain originates from a study of T cell responses to AZD1222 COVID-19 vaccine. Findings of the study overall: Donors were largely white British and mainly female; clonal diversity was possibly underestimated. Sampling that yielded the repertoires occurred only after the peak T cell response.

To note about this clone: What it recognizes is unknown.

Germline V gene lookup returns CDR1 LGHDT and CDR2 YNNKEL (reference sequence). With 0 bases clipped from V and 7 bases from J, the junction kept 3 bases outside the gene matches. The CDR3 is 14 amino acids. Clones were sequenced by immunoSEQ multiplex PCR, and TCRdb holds only the in-frame ones, with some missing. The table records around 150,000 clones, around 91% of them present only once. The origin of this receptor is an adult in good health. The source material was peripheral blood, sampled on day 0 of AZD1222 vaccination. The chain combines TRBV3-1 (or the pseudogene TRBV3-2) with TRBJ2-7; 10 bases fit TRBD1. The CDR3 nucleotides are TGTGCCAGCAGCCAAGAGGGACAGGGGAGGGAGCAGTACTTC. This translates into CASSQEGQGREQYF.